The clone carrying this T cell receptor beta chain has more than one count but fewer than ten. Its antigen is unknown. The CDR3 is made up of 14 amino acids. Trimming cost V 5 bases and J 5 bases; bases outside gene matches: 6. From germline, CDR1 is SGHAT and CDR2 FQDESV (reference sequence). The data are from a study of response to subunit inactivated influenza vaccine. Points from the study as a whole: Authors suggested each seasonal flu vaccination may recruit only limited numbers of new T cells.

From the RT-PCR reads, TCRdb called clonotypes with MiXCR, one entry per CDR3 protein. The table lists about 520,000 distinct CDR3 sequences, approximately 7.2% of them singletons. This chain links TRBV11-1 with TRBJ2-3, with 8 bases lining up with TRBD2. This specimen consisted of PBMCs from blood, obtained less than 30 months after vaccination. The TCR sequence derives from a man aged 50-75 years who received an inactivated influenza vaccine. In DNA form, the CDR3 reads TGTGCCAGCAGCGGGAGCGGGAGAGGAGATACGCAGTATTTT. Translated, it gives CASSGSGRGDTQYF.